Shown below are 30 T cell receptor beta chains from a single sample sequenced in a study of T cell responses to AZD1222 COVID-19 vaccine. Clones were read by immunoSEQ multiplex PCR, and TCRdb kept only the in-frame ones, dropping some. The profile shows some 250,000 clones, 94% of them singletons. Specimen: peripheral blood, collected 28 days after the second AZD1222 dose. These receptors were collected from an adult who received the AZD1222 COVID-19 vaccine.

The gene calls are TRBV7-3 and TRBJ2-1, with 8 bases fitting TRBD1. V trimming: 4 bases; J trimming: 1 base; junction bases outside the gene matches: 3. The CDR3 contains 15 residues. CDR1 is SGHTA, CDR2 FQGTGA, per germline. CDR3 protein: CASSSDRASYNEQFF. For the CDR3, the DNA is TGTGCCAGCAGCTCGGACAGGGCGTCCTACAATGAGCAGTTCTTC.

J is TRBJ2-2 and V is TRBV28; TRBD2 matches 15 bases. CDR1 MDHEN and CDR2 SYDVKM come from the germline V gene. J was trimmed by 7 bases and V by 5 bases; bases with no gene match: 11. There are 18 residues in the CDR3. This chain's CDR3 is CASSMGTSGRFAFGELFF. CDR3 coding DNA: TGTGCCAGCAGTATGGGGACTAGCGGGAGGTTTGCTTTCGGGGAGCTGTTTTTT.

The chain's CDR3 is CASSLYRAKAFF. CDR3 DNA sequence: TGTGCCAGCAGTTTGTACAGGGCTAAAGCTTTCTTT. The genes are TRBV28 and TRBJ1-1; D perhaps matches TRBD1 (6 bases). Germline lookup yields CDR1 MDHEN and CDR2 SYDVKM. CDR3 size: 12 residues. The V end was cut by 3 bases, the J end by 9 bases, with 11 bases between.

This chain connects TRBV5-1 to TRBJ1-2, with 7 bases lining up with TRBD1. Trimming cost V 3 bases and J 2 bases; bases outside gene matches: 19. The CDR3 covers 19 residues. Looked up from germline, CDR1 is SGHRS and CDR2 is YFSETQ. For the CDR3, the DNA is TGCGCCAGCAGCTCACGACAGGGTACTTACTCTGAAGAAAACTATGGCTACACCTTC. Amino acid sequence: CASSSRQGTYSEENYGYTF.

In its sample, this clone was seen many times. The rearrangement uses TRBV9 and TRBJ2-1, with 10 bases aligning to TRBD1. The CDR3 contains 15 residues. Germline V gives CDR1 SGDLS, CDR2 YYNGEE. V shed 4 bases, J shed 6 bases, and the junction held 7 bases outside the gene matches. The CDR3 sequence: CASSMGQGRGNEQFF. The CDR3 DNA sequence: TGTGCCAGCAGCATGGGACAGGGGAGAGGCAATGAGCAGTTCTTC.

This clone occurred a few times. The CDR3: CGLVLNTEAFF. The CDR3 DNA is TGCGGGCTCGTCCTGAACACTGAAGCTTTCTTT. This sequence joins TRBV20-1 and TRBJ1-1; D is unresolved. The CDR3 runs to 11 residues. The germline V gene has CDR1 DFQATT and CDR2 SNEGSKA (reference sequence).

The CDR3 spells CASSDYSLSSYNSPLHF. Written as DNA, the CDR3 is TGTGCCAGCAGTGATTACAGCTTGAGCTCCTATAATTCACCCCTCCACTTT. J is TRBJ1-6 and V is TRBV6-1; no reliable D call. CDR3 length: 17 amino acids. V was clipped by 3 bases and J by 0 bases, with 12 bases between them. Germline V gives CDR1 MNHNS, CDR2 SASEGT.

This clone was seen only once. The J gene is TRBJ1-1, the V gene TRBV7-2, with D tentatively TRBD1 (6 bases). V lost 2 bases and J lost 6, with 16 bases in between. Germline values: CDR1 SGHTA, CDR2 FQGNSA. The CDR3 spans 15 residues. The CDR3 sequence: CASSLSRDTVSEAFF. In DNA form, the CDR3 reads TGTGCCAGCAGCTTATCTCGGGACACCGTCTCTGAAGCTTTCTTT.

The chain joins TRBV12-3 or TRBV12-4 to TRBJ2-2; D is undetermined. V lost 7 bases, J lost 5 bases, and 11 bases lay in between. CDR3 length equals 13 residues. CDR3 DNA sequence: TGTGCCAGCAACATCCGGCGAACCGGGGAGCTGTTTTTT. It specifies CASNIRRTGELFF.

This clone appeared a single time. This chain joins TRBV11-3 and TRBJ2-5, with a possible D match to TRBD2 (6 bases). The CDR3 covers 15 residues. Trimming cost V 2 bases and J 3 bases, with 13 bases left between them. The germline V gene encodes CDR1 SGHNT and CDR2 YENEEA. Here the CDR3 reads CASSLSGLAKETQYF. The CDR3 DNA sequence: TGTGCCAGCAGCTTATCAGGTCTAGCGAAAGAGACCCAGTACTTC.

The V call is TRBV28, the J call TRBJ2-1; D possibly corresponds to TRBD2 (7 bases). This CDR3 contains 13 residues. Germline V CDR1 and CDR2: MDHEN, SYDVKM. V lost 7 bases to trimming and J lost 2 bases, with 9 bases between them. The CDR3 DNA follows: TGTGCCAGCAACGGGGGGCCCTACAATGAGCAGTTCTTC. Protein product: CASNGGPYNEQFF.

This rearrangement joins TRBV6-2 or TRBV6-3 to TRBJ2-7; D tentatively fits TRBD1 or TRBD2 (5 bases each). V was shortened by 4 bases and J by 2 bases, with 18 bases between the two germline ends. Germline loops: CDR1 MNHEY, CDR2 SVGEGT. The CDR3 has 16 amino acids. The CDR3, as DNA: TGTGCCAGCAGTTTCAGGACGGGGCCTAGAACCTACGAGCAGTACTTC. Translation gives CASSFRTGPRTYEQYF.

V and J are TRBV4-1 and TRBJ2-7; 10 bases match TRBD2. Germline V gives CDR1 MGHRA, CDR2 YSYEKL. The CDR3 totals 17 residues. Losses at the gene ends were 4 bases for V and 5 bases for J; bases not matched to a gene: 14. As DNA, the CDR3 is TGCGCCAGCAGCCCTTACGAGGTAGCGGGAGGCCGCCACGAGCAGTACTTC. Its translation is CASSPYEVAGGRHEQYF.

The gene calls are TRBV18 and TRBJ1-2, with no clear D. The CDR3 is made up of 13 amino acids. Per the germline V gene, CDR1 is KGHSH and CDR2 is LQKENI. Trimming stripped 6 bases from V and 6 bases from J, with 14 bases between. The DNA for the CDR3 is TGTGCCAGCTCGCCCGTTGTGGGAAATGGCTACACCTTC. As protein: CASSPVVGNGYTF.

The chain has TRBV29-1 and TRBJ2-7; 9 bases align to TRBD1. Germline V gene data show CDR1 as SQVTM and CDR2 as ANQGSEA. The CDR3 is 13 amino acids. Unmatched junction bases numbered 4, after V lost 0 bases and J lost 7 bases. DNA for the CDR3: TGCAGCGTTGAAGAAGGGACAGGGCGAGAGCAGTACTTC. This translates into CSVEEGTGREQYF.

The chain employs TRBV7-9 and TRBJ2-3; perhaps TRBD1 as D (7 bases). The CDR3 loop spans 16 amino acids. Germline CDR1 SEHNR, CDR2 FQNEAQ (reference sequence). With 1 base removed from V and 1 base from J, the gap between germline ends came to 12 bases. The CDR3 bases are TGTGCCAGCAGCTTAGTAGGAGGGGGCCGCACAGATACGCAGTATTTT. Translation gives CASSLVGGGRTDTQYF.

The CDR3 reads CASTNGGLSNTGELFF. CDR3 bases: TGTGCCAGCACAAATGGGGGACTTTCGAACACCGGGGAGCTGTTTTTT. The chain recombines TRBV9 with TRBJ2-2, with a tentative D call TRBD2 (6 bases). CDR1 and CDR2 (germline): SGDLS, YYNGEE. The V and J ends lost 6 bases and 0 bases respectively, with 15 bases between them. The CDR3 runs to 16 residues.

This chain links TRBV7-3 with TRBJ2-1, with TRBD2 matching 8 bases. The CDR3 totals 15 residues. The V and J ends lost 5 bases and 0 bases, in that order; junction bases with no gene match: 3. The germline gives CDR1 SGHTA, CDR2 FQGTGA. The CDR3 loop is CASSLSGNSYNEQFF. CDR3 coding DNA: TGTGCCAGCAGCCTTAGCGGGAACTCCTACAATGAGCAGTTCTTC. Combining the CDR3 with reference TRBV7-3 and TRBJ2-1 gives the whole variable domain GAGVSQTPSNKVTEKGKYVELRCDPISGHTALYWYRQSLGQGPEFLIYFQGTGAADDSGLPNDRFFAVRPEGSVSTLKIQRTERGDSAVYLCASSLSGNSYNEQFFGPGTRLTVL.

This clone showed up just a few times. The rearrangement links TRBV11-2 to TRBJ2-7; TRBD2 matches at 10 bases. Looked up from germline, CDR1 is SGHAT and CDR2 is FQNNGV. CDR3 length equals 15 residues. The V segment lost 0 bases and the J segment 6 bases; nucleotides outside the gene matches: 5. The CDR3 DNA reads TGTGCCAGCAGCTTAGAAGCGGGAGGGACCCGCGAGCAGTACTTC. This encodes CASSLEAGGTREQYF.

This chain joins TRBV5-1 and TRBJ2-7; the D gene is possibly TRBD1 (6 bases). Germline loops: CDR1 SGHRS, CDR2 YFSETQ. The CDR3 is 14 residues long. Trimming shortened V by 0 bases and J by 3 bases, and 10 bases separated the two germline ends. CDR3: CASSLEDRDYEQYF. CDR3 DNA: TGCGCCAGCAGCTTGGAGGACAGAGACTACGAGCAGTACTTC. Based on the CDR3 plus reference TRBV5-1 and TRBJ2-7, the full variable domain is KAGVTQTPRYLIKTRGQQVTLSCSPISGHRSVSWYQQTPGQGLQFLFEYFSETQRNKGNFPGRFSGRQFSNSRSEMNVSTLELGDSALYLCASSLEDRDYEQYFGPGTRLTVT.

The V and J genes are TRBV6-5 and TRBJ2-7; D remains unclear. V shed 5 bases and J shed 4 bases, with 12 bases lying between them. The germline CDR1 and CDR2 sequences are MNHEY and SVGAGI. CDR3 length equals 13 residues. The CDR3 region is CASSTSRIYEQYF. The CDR3, as DNA: TGTGCCAGCAGTACCTCTAGGATATACGAGCAGTACTTC.

V and J are TRBV3-1 (or the pseudogene TRBV3-2) and TRBJ1-1; 10 nucleotides agree with TRBD1. CDR3 length equals 16 residues. CDR1 LGHDT and CDR2 YNNKEL come from the germline V gene (reference sequence). Losses at the gene ends were 4 bases for V and 1 base for J; bases not matched to a gene: 6. The CDR3 spells CASSPRQGARNTEAFF. CDR3 bases: TGTGCCAGCAGCCCGAGACAGGGGGCGAGGAACACTGAAGCTTTCTTT.

The V gene is TRBV7-2, the J gene TRBJ1-1; D is perhaps TRBD1 (6 bases). V lost 1 base, J lost 0 bases, and 12 bases lay in between. Germline V gives CDR1 SGHTA, CDR2 FQGNSA. This CDR3 is built from 16 residues. CDR3 bases: TGTGCCAGCAGCTTAGGGGTCAGGGGACTGAACACTGAAGCTTTCTTT. Translation gives CASSLGVRGLNTEAFF.

The chain employs TRBV11-2 and TRBJ1-2; possibly TRBD1 for D (6 bases). The CDR3 extends over 14 amino acids. The ends were cut back, 0 bases at V and 6 bases at J, with 11 bases in the middle. Germline V lookup: CDR1 SGHAT, CDR2 FQNNGV. For the CDR3, the DNA is TGTGCCAGCAGCTTAGAACCGGGACACAATGGCTACACCTTC. It yields the protein CASSLEPGHNGYTF.

The chain carries TRBV29-1 and TRBJ1-2; D is uncertain. CDR1 is SQVTM, CDR2 ANQGSEA, per germline. This CDR3 has 12 residues. Trimming took 5 bases from V and 2 from J, leaving 9 bases between them. CDR3 DNA sequence: TGCAGCGTTTCGAACGGGAACTATGGCTACACCTTC. This encodes CSVSNGNYGYTF.

The chain combines TRBV3-1 (or the pseudogene TRBV3-2) with TRBJ2-7; tentatively, D is TRBD2 (7 bases). CDR1 and CDR2 from the germline V gene are LGHDT and YNNKEL (reference sequence). The CDR3 length is 15 residues. V lost 4 bases and J 0 bases, leaving 13 bases between the germline ends. Written as DNA, the CDR3 is TGTGCCAGCAGCCTACAGGGAGGGGGCTCCTACGAGCAGTACTTC. Its translation: CASSLQGGGSYEQYF.

This chain uses TRBV28 with TRBJ2-7, with TRBD2 identical over 8 bases. The junction had 13 bases not matched to a gene; V was cut back by 10 bases and J by 5 bases. The CDR3 has 14 residues. Germline V CDR1 and CDR2: MDHEN, SYDVKM. This CDR3 reads CAITALAGTNEQYF. In DNA, the CDR3 is TGTGCCATCACCGCGCTAGCGGGTACGAACGAGCAGTACTTC.

V usage is TRBV10-3 and J usage is TRBJ2-1; D might be TRBD1 (6 bases). The germline V and J ends were trimmed by 6 bases and 4 bases, with 16 bases remaining between them. CDR3 length: 15 residues. Germline-derived CDR1 and CDR2 are ENHRY and SYGVKD. The CDR3 nucleotides are TGTGCCATCAGCCCGCAACAGGGATCTTACAATGAGCAGTTCTTC. Translated: CAISPQQGSYNEQFF.

This clone was found once. The sample carries other DNA sequences with the same CDR3. The chain joins TRBV28 to TRBJ2-2; the D gene could be TRBD1 or TRBD2 (5 bases each). Per germline, CDR1 MDHEN and CDR2 SYDVKM. The CDR3 sequence is 14 residues long. The ends were cut back, 3 bases at V and 1 base at J, with 6 bases in the middle. CDR3 sequence reads: CASSLRGNTGELFF. CDR3 DNA sequence: TGTGCCAGCAGTTTGAGGGGGAACACCGGGGAGCTGTTTTTT.

This chain uses TRBV9 with TRBJ1-1; D may be TRBD1 (5 bases). Germline V lookup: CDR1 SGDLS, CDR2 YYNGEE. The CDR3 is made up of 14 amino acids. Trimming removed 5 bases from V and 5 bases from J, with 16 bases in between. The CDR3 sequence: CASSRDGGRTEAFF. The DNA for the CDR3 is TGTGCCAGCAGTCGCGATGGGGGAAGGACTGAAGCTTTCTTT.